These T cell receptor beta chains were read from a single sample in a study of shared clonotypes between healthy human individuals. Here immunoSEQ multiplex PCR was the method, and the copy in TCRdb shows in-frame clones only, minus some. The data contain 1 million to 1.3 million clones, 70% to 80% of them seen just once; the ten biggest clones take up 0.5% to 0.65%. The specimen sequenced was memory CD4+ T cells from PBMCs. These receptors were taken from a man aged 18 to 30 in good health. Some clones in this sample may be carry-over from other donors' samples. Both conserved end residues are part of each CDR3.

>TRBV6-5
CASSRDYTDTQYF
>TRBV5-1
CASSFPGDGYTF
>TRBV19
CASRGPLAYNEQFF
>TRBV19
CASSSTANTEAFF
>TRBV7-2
CASSTRQGRQFF
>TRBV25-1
CASSELEGSFSGNTIYF
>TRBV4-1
CASSHGTSGRAVRETQYF
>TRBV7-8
CASRLVSGNTIYF
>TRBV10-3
CAISEDRLTDTQYF
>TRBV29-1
CSVKLAISTNEKLFF
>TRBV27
CASSTLPGAGEQYF
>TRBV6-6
CASSRGYSGANVLTF
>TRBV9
CASSSFLNTGELFF
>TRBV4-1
CASSHSGTSTLNEQFF
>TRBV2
CASGTHQAKNIQYF
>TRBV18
CASSLPGLAGDEQYF
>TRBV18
CASSPMMQAGETQYF
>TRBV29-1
CSGSGDWGLAGGRGDTQYF
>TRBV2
CASSGSNTGELFF
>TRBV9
CASSVVGGGNYGYTF
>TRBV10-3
CAISESRRGEETQYF
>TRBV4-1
CASSRGWAGSYEQYF
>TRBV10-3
CAISGGGYYEQYF
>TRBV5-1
CASSSNRQNVRETQYF
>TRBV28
CASSLWTLAGGSYEQYF
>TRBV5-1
CASSLSGFRGRETQYF
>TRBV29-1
CSVGSQKGGEQFF
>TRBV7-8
CASSLDRVPGISNQPQHF
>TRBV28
CASSHRAGANYGYTF
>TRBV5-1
CASSLGATGEETQYF
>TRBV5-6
CASSPGQGNYGYTF
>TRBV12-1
CASSLARDRGRHEQYF
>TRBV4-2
CASSQDVGQGRGGANVLTF
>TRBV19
CASSTDSLKTQYF
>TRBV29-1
CSVSRTSGGDNEQFF
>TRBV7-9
CASSPGDRGYTF
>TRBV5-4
CASTLGGAQGWETQYF
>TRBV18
CASSPPGQGRGNTIYF
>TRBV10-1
CASSRVFRAFF
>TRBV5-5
CASSYSQTLTGELFF
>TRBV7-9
CASSHLESVGGRLNEQFF
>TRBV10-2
CASSRSGELFF
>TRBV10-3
CATRDRNSNQPQHF